Below are 5 T cell receptor beta chains sequenced from a single sample in a study of PD-1 blockade in classical Hodgkin lymphoma. Sequenced by immunoSEQ multiplex PCR; TCRdb stores in-frame clones only, minus some. The sample records about 98,000 clones, 81% being singletons. Brentuximab vedotin exposure varied among the patients, all of whom had relapsed after autologous stem cell transplantation. This specimen was peripheral blood mononuclear cells (PBMCs), taken before the second cycle of nivolumab. The receptor source for this set is a human donor with classical Hodgkin lymphoma.

The chain couples TRBV10-3 to TRBJ2-7; 10 nucleotides align to TRBD1. Germline V CDR1 and CDR2: ENHRY, SYGVKD. V was clipped by 6 bases and J by 4 bases; unmatched bases: 6. The CDR3 totals 14 residues. CDR3 amino acids: CAIRPGQGSYEQYF. CDR3 nucleotide sequence: TGTGCCATCAGACCGGGACAGGGGTCTTACGAGCAGTACTTC.

The V gene is TRBV11-3, the J gene TRBJ2-1; D unclear. Germline CDR1 is SGHNT and CDR2 is YENEEA. The CDR3 sequence is 13 residues long. With 4 bases removed from V and 0 bases from J, the gap between germline ends came to 4 bases. The CDR3, as DNA: TGTGCCAGCAGCTCTAACTCCTACAATGAGCAGTTCTTC. It is translated as CASSSNSYNEQFF. Full variable domain (rest looked up from reference TRBV11-3 and TRBJ2-1): EAGVVQSPRYKIIEKKQPVAFWCNPISGHNTLYWYLQNLGQGPELLIRYENEEAVDDSQLPKDRFSAERLKGVDSTLKIQPAELGDSAVYLCASSSNSYNEQFFGPGTRLTVL.

This chain links TRBV11-3 with TRBJ1-1; no clear D. Between the trimmed V and J ends, which lost 0 bases and 5 bases, there was a span of 7 bases. Per the germline V gene, CDR1 is SGHNT and CDR2 is YENEEA. The CDR3 is 13 amino acids. This CDR3 is CASSLEFGTEAFF. CDR3 in DNA: TGTGCCAGCAGCTTAGAGTTTGGGACTGAAGCTTTCTTT. Filled out from reference TRBV11-3 and TRBJ1-1, the complete variable domain reads EAGVVQSPRYKIIEKKQPVAFWCNPISGHNTLYWYLQNLGQGPELLIRYENEEAVDDSQLPKDRFSAERLKGVDSTLKIQPAELGDSAVYLCASSLEFGTEAFFGQGTRLTVV.

The chain is built from TRBV19 and TRBJ2-3; the match to TRBD2 covers 8 bases. The trim removed 4 bases at V and 5 bases at J, leaving 8 bases unmatched. The germline V gene encodes CDR1 LNHDA and CDR2 SQIVND (reference sequence). CDR3 length: 15 amino acids. CDR3 nucleotide sequence: TGTGCCAGTAGTAGCGGGGTTAGCGGGATAGATACGCAGTATTTT. Its translation is CASSSGVSGIDTQYF.

The chain uses TRBV28 and TRBJ1-1, with D maybe TRBD1 (5 bases). The CDR3 contains 12 residues. Germline loops: CDR1 MDHEN, CDR2 SYDVKM. The ends were cut back, 5 bases at V and 1 base at J, with 5 bases in the middle. CDR3 DNA sequence: TGTGCCAGCAGTACAGGGAACACTGAAGCTTTCTTT. It translates to CASSTGNTEAFF. The variable domain in full, with the rest retrieved from reference TRBV28 and TRBJ1-1, is DVKVTQSSRYLVKRTGEKVFLECVQDMDHENMFWYRQDPGLGLRLIYFSYDVKMKEKGDIPEGYSVSREKKERFSLILESASTNQTSMYLCASSTGNTEAFFGQGTRLTVV.